This entry concerns a single T cell receptor beta chain. Together with a sample-barcoded 5' primer, a J-beta primer mix was included in a second PCR lasting about 6 to 11 cycles. Researchers report that a template-switch adaptor with 12 random nucleotides tagged each cDNA molecule. Each CDR3 protein gets one entry after TCRdb re-called the 5' RACE reads with MiXCR. The table has about 620,000 distinct CDR3 sequences, 52% seen once. These data come from a study of blood T cells in healthy people across ages. Germline lookup yields CDR1 LGHDT and CDR2 YNNKEL (reference sequence). V dropped 0 bases and J dropped 4 bases, with 12 bases sitting between them. CDR3 length equals 15 residues.

J is TRBJ2-5 and V is TRBV3-1; TRBD1 might be the D (6 bases). This clonotype was sampled from a woman aged 80 or over in good health. The sample comprised blood. CDR3 nucleotides: TGTGCCAGCAGCCAAGATACAGGGATGGGAGAGACCCAGTACTTC. This sequence encodes CASSQDTGMGETQYF.